This T cell receptor beta chain was sequenced for a study of CD8 T cells in ankylosing spondylitis. Whole-study results and caveats: There was reportedly significant enrichment of clones that were disease-linked in matched ankylosing spondylitis synovial fluid. Some motif variants were previously reported in reactive arthritis synovial fluid and blood.

Turning to this clonotype: What it recognizes is unknown.

V gave up 6 bases and J gave up 0 bases, with 18 bases separating them. The CDR3 covers 15 residues. CDR1 DFQATT and CDR2 SNEGSKA come from the germline V gene (reference sequence). MiXCR was run by TCRdb on the 5' RACE reads, yielding one entry per CDR3 protein. The sample has 350,000 or so distinct CDR3 sequences, roughly 14% seen once. This clonotype was obtained from a male donor with ankylosing spondylitis or in good health (not recorded which). Sample: blood, either unsorted or a sorted T cell fraction (not recorded which). The chain employs TRBV20-1 and TRBJ2-7, with D perhaps TRBD2 (7 bases). In nucleotides, the CDR3 is TGCAGTGCCCAAGGGGGGGCAGTGAGCTCCTACGAGCAGTACTTC. This sequence encodes CSAQGGAVSSYEQYF.